This entry lists 4 T cell receptor beta chains sequenced from one sample in a study of blood T cell repertoires in COVID-19. This table comes from immunoSEQ multiplex PCR, and its TCRdb copy is limited to in-frame clones, with some not included. The repertoire includes 350,000 to 450,000 clones, 89% of them detected once, and around 1.5% sits in the top ten. What was sequenced was peripheral blood. Receptors originate from a woman aged 40 to 50 with COVID-19, enrolled during active disease.

CDR3 DNA sequence: TGTGCCACATGGGACTGGGATTCACCCCTCCACTTT. It codes for CATWDWDSPLHF. The V call is TRBV6-5, the J call TRBJ1-6; maybe TRBD1 (5 bases). Trimming removed 10 bases at V and 8 bases at J, with 12 bases between. This CDR3 has 12 residues. Germline CDR1 MNHEY, CDR2 SVGAGI.

Here the CDR3 reads CASSQGPGGVSNQPQHF. As DNA, the CDR3 is TGTGCCAGCAGCCAAGGTCCTGGAGGGGTGAGCAATCAGCCCCAGCATTTT. The genes are TRBV3-1 (or the pseudogene TRBV3-2) and TRBJ1-5, with D possibly being TRBD1 (5 bases). Trimming took off 1 base at V and 1 base at J, with 14 bases between the two ends. Germline CDR1 is LGHDT and CDR2 is YNNKEL (reference sequence). This CDR3 region has 17 residues.

This sequence joins TRBV29-1 and TRBJ2-7; 12 bases map to TRBD2. V lost 6 bases to trimming and J lost 6 bases; unmatched junction nucleotides: 0. This CDR3 has 11 amino acids. Per germline, CDR1 SQVTM and CDR2 ANQGSEA. CDR3 amino acids: CSVGLAGEQYF. The CDR3 bases are TGCAGCGTGGGACTAGCGGGCGAGCAGTACTTC.

J is TRBJ2-2 and V is TRBV11-3; TRBD1 aligns across 8 bases. The ends lost 1 base at V and 5 bases at J; junction bases unmatched: 6. The CDR3 has 16 residues. Germline loops: CDR1 SGHNT, CDR2 YENEEA. The CDR3 protein is CASSLGRTGWTGELFF. In nucleotides, the CDR3 is TGTGCCAGCAGCTTAGGGAGGACAGGGTGGACCGGGGAGCTGTTTTTT.